The rows below give T cell receptor beta chains drawn from one sample of a study of regulatory T cells in long-lasting Graves disease. A single record per CDR3 protein comes from TCRdb applying MiXCR to the multiplex PCR reads. Among roughly 320,000 distinct CDR3 sequences listed, over 15% were seen once. The data also belong to a second study, concerning T cells in Graves' hyperthyroidism and ophthalmopathy.

The sample consisted of peripheral blood mononuclear cells (PBMCs), taken at new diagnosis, from a patient treated with antithyroid drugs. These receptors originate from a man aged 35-49 years with Graves disease. Both conserved end residues are trimmed from each CDR3. Each record gives: V gene, CDR3 protein.

V: TRBV15
CDR3: ATSRGTNREQF

V: TRBV6-2/TRBV6-3
CDR3: ASTNREQETQY

V: TRBV6-5
CDR3: ASSYRGLNTGELF

V: TRBV7-2
CDR3: ASSSPGLAGVNEQF

V: TRBV20-1
CDR3: SAYHGRRSYNEQF

V: TRBV3-1
CDR3: ASSQEVRNTEAF

V: TRBV10-3
CDR3: AISAGTGGYEQY

V: TRBV6-1
CDR3: ASSAGDSRAEAF

V: TRBV27
CDR3: ASRRTGWGNQPQH

V: TRBV5-1
CDR3: ASSPVGTTYGYT

V: TRBV27
CDR3: ATHSGANVLT

V: TRBV7-3
CDR3: ASSHTGASYNEQF

V: TRBV11-2
CDR3: ASSLDRVGGEQY

V: TRBV15
CDR3: ATSRPRGTGRDEQY

V: TRBV28
CDR3: ASSPGGAFSYEQY

V: TRBV3-1
CDR3: ASSQGQLVNTEAF

V: TRBV9
CDR3: ASSKGRMNTEAF

V: TRBV2
CDR3: ASSPDVANIQY

V: TRBV30
CDR3: AWSSTGDEAF

V: TRBV2
CDR3: ASSELRGPTPNTDTQY

V: TRBV11-2
CDR3: ASRALLGQGRTEAF

V: TRBV6-5
CDR3: ASSYGTGVEPQH

V: TRBV24-1
CDR3: ATSAVGQPQH

V: TRBV6-1
CDR3: ATVRGNTEAF

V: TRBV2
CDR3: ASSAFGGAGELF

V: TRBV9
CDR3: ASSARRTGTNYGYT

V: TRBV20-1
CDR3: SARDTRVTRFYT

V: TRBV15
CDR3: ATSRDWSSNQPQH

V: TRBV5-1
CDR3: ASSLDSGGATDTQY

V: TRBV10-1
CDR3: ASSENRLAGVHNEQF

V: TRBV29-1
CDR3: SVVTRTEAF

V: TRBV7-3
CDR3: ASSSVSGGPPYNEQF

V: TRBV5-1
CDR3: ASSLQTGGTSTDTQY

V: TRBV20-1
CDR3: SGSGHRGDEQF

V: TRBV6-1
CDR3: ASGSAAYYGYT

V: TRBV3-1
CDR3: ASSGTAGDSPLH

V: TRBV20-1
CDR3: SAPKGRQDSYEQY

V: TRBV20-1
CDR3: SARGLRERYTEAF

V: TRBV7-8
CDR3: ASSQNRDLEQY

V: TRBV4-2
CDR3: ASSLRRGEETQY

V: TRBV28
CDR3: ASSSPDIGEKLF

V: TRBV27
CDR3: ASSPLRREYGYT

V: TRBV14
CDR3: ASSPSGGRPYEKLF

V: TRBV12-3/TRBV12-4
CDR3: ASSLGTRANYEQY

V: TRBV20-1
CDR3: SARDFPPFKGDTDTQY

V: TRBV15
CDR3: ATSRDRGLYGYT

V: TRBV4-1
CDR3: ASSQETTGVYEQY

V: TRBV10-2
CDR3: ASRGLAGGRWTDTQY

V: TRBV6-1
CDR3: ASMRAGVTGELF

V: TRBV15
CDR3: ATSRQVNYGYT

V: TRBV4-3
CDR3: ASSQVSAGNYEQY

V: TRBV15
CDR3: ATSSPPKGGQDTDTQY

V: TRBV28
CDR3: ASGGTATNEKLF

V: TRBV7-2
CDR3: ASNTWGSTEAF

V: TRBV5-1
CDR3: ASSLEVRVRGTTDTQY